Listed below are T cell receptor beta chains from one sample, sequenced in a study of T-cell reconstitution after alpha-beta-depleted transplantation in children. TCRdb reprocessed the PCR reads with MiXCR, giving one entry per CDR3 protein. The sample has 80,000 to 100,000 distinct CDR3 sequences, 20% to 30% seen once; the top ten hold 20% to 25%. The specimen comprised PBMCs, sampled before TCRalphabeta/CD19-depleted stem cell transplant. Receptors originate from a boy aged 2 to 10 with acute lymphoblastic leukemia, due to receive a stem cell transplant. The conserved cysteine and the conserved F or W are not part of the CDR3 here.

V gene: TRBV19
CDR3 protein: ASSMGVGGELF

V gene: TRBV20-1
CDR3 protein: SASRAYEQY

V gene: TRBV28
CDR3 protein: ASSFTGGGAYEQY

V gene: TRBV7-9
CDR3 protein: ASSQTANTGELF

V gene: TRBV2
CDR3 protein: ARSGGAAGELF

V gene: TRBV20-1
CDR3 protein: SARRGTGLNQPQH

V gene: TRBV20-1
CDR3 protein: SAPDRYNEQF

V gene: TRBV7-2
CDR3 protein: ASSETSGLPNEQC

V gene: TRBV28
CDR3 protein: ASSLRGTDTQY

V gene: TRBV6-6
CDR3 protein: ASSYPHSQPQH

V gene: TRBV3-1
CDR3 protein: ASSQVLAADTQY

V gene: TRBV20-1
CDR3 protein: SASREGSGANVLT

V gene: TRBV7-6
CDR3 protein: ASSLGRTSGSSGELF

V gene: TRBV11-3
CDR3 protein: ASSLRTGEAF

V gene: TRBV10-3
CDR3 protein: AISESNGYEQY

V gene: TRBV6-1
CDR3 protein: ASSGQGAMNYGYT

V gene: TRBV7-2
CDR3 protein: ASSFEFSNEQF

V gene: TRBV18
CDR3 protein: ASSQGWGDTEAF

V gene: TRBV15
CDR3 protein: ATSRDRASGADTQY

V gene: TRBV7-2
CDR3 protein: ASSLAQTSTDTQY

V gene: TRBV9
CDR3 protein: ASSAGHGNTDTQY

V gene: TRBV7-9
CDR3 protein: ASSLTRTSSNEKLF

V gene: TRBV20-1
CDR3 protein: SAAGGTGGAGGRPNEQF

V gene: TRBV12-3/TRBV12-4
CDR3 protein: ASSFALKLGQY

V gene: TRBV24-1
CDR3 protein: ATSDSTGTGANVLT

V gene: TRBV4-1
CDR3 protein: ASSQDTPGTQY

V gene: TRBV5-8
CDR3 protein: ASSSPTAAVTNIQY

V gene: TRBV20-1
CDR3 protein: SAPLFAGSFNEQF

V gene: TRBV20-1
CDR3 protein: SARGPGGIPGYT

V gene: TRBV28
CDR3 protein: ASSARAPSSYEQY

V gene: TRBV29-1
CDR3 protein: SVVEKGYEQY

V gene: TRBV5-1
CDR3 protein: ASSLGQGSSGYT

V gene: TRBV29-1
CDR3 protein: SVRYSSYEQY

V gene: TRBV5-1
CDR3 protein: ASSLAAGSDEQY